Below, 20 T cell receptor beta chains from the same sample are listed, as sequenced in a study of shared clonotypes between healthy human individuals. Method: immunoSEQ multiplex PCR; TCRdb's copy keeps in-frame clones and lacks some. The sample records some 530,000 clones, almost 80% being singletons. Material: PBMCs. The receptors here all came from a woman in her 40s in good health. Some clones in this sample may be carry-over from other donors' samples.

The genes are TRBV6-5 and TRBJ2-7; possibly TRBD1 for D (6 bases). Germline V gene lookup returns CDR1 MNHEY and CDR2 SVGAGI. The V end was cut by 5 bases, the J end by 4 bases, with 15 bases between. The CDR3 consists of 14 residues. The CDR3 coding sequence is TGTGCCAGCAGTGAAGGGGGTTCGAAGTACGAGCAGTACTTC. Protein sequence: CASSEGGSKYEQYF.

This chain joins TRBV18 and TRBJ2-7, with D possibly TRBD2 on 7 matching bases. This CDR3 is built from 14 residues. Per the germline V gene, CDR1 is KGHSH and CDR2 is LQKENI. Deletions cut 6 bases from V and 3 bases from J, with 15 bases between. This chain's CDR3 is CASSPQGGDYEQYF. CDR3 bases: TGTGCCAGCTCGCCGCAAGGGGGGGACTACGAGCAGTACTTC. The full variable domain, in which reference TRBV18 and TRBJ2-7 provide the parts outside the CDR3, is NAGVMQNPRHLVRRRGQEARLRCSPMKGHSHVYWYRQLPEEGLKFMVYLQKENIIDESGMPKERFSAEFPKEGPSILRIQQVVRGDSAAYFCASSPQGGDYEQYFGPGTRLTVT.

The chain recombines TRBV7-8 with TRBJ1-2; D call uncertain. The germline gives CDR1 SGHVS, CDR2 FQNEAQ. Trimming pared 5 bases from V and 9 bases from J, leaving 10 bases between. The length of the CDR3 is 11 residues. CDR3 amino acids: CASSPRISYTF. In nucleotides, the CDR3 is TGTGCCAGCAGCCCCAGGATCAGCTACACCTTC.

This chain links TRBV29-1 with TRBJ2-3; D perhaps matches TRBD2 (5 bases). V gave up 4 bases and J gave up 1 base, with 21 bases separating them. The CDR3 is made up of 17 amino acids. CDR1 and CDR2 (germline): SQVTM, ANQGSEA. The CDR3 loop is CSVVRLEVGGGTDTQYF. The CDR3 nucleotides read TGCAGCGTTGTGAGGCTCGAGGTCGGAGGCGGCACAGATACGCAGTATTTT.

CDR3 loop: CASKGDTQTDEQFF. The CDR3 region has the DNA TGCGCCAGCAAGGGCGACACTCAGACGGATGAGCAGTTCTTC. This chain links TRBV5-1 with TRBJ2-1; D is ambiguous. V shed 6 bases and J shed 8 bases, with 18 bases lying between them. The CDR3 sequence is 14 residues long. CDR1 is SGHRS and CDR2 is YFSETQ in the germline V gene.

V gene TRBV18 combines with J gene TRBJ1-1; D ambiguous. Germline V lookup: CDR1 KGHSH, CDR2 LQKENI. The CDR3 is 14 residues long. V was pared by 2 bases and J by 0 bases, with 7 bases between. The CDR3 coding sequence is TGTGCCAGCTCACCATTAGGTGTGAACACTGAAGCTTTCTTT. It is translated as CASSPLGVNTEAFF.

The V and J genes are TRBV19 and TRBJ1-3, with D uncertain. The germline V and J ends were trimmed by 4 bases and 0 bases, with 7 bases remaining between them. CDR1 is LNHDA and CDR2 is SQIVND in the germline V gene (reference sequence). The length of the CDR3 is 14 residues. For the CDR3, the DNA is TGTGCCAGTAGTACACGACGCTCTGGAAACACCATATATTTT. It translates to CASSTRRSGNTIYF.

This clone is labeled medium-sized (0.01 to 0.1%). V usage is TRBV6-4 and J usage is TRBJ2-2; D gene ambiguous. This CDR3 is built from 14 residues. Germline values: CDR1 MRHNA, CDR2 SNTAGT. Between the trimmed V and J ends, which lost 0 bases and 3 bases, there was a span of 5 bases. The CDR3 nucleotides are TGTGCCAGCAGTGACTCAGGTCACACCGGGGAGCTGTTTTTT. Encoded protein: CASSDSGHTGELFF.

This chain uses TRBV5-8 with TRBJ1-4; 8 bases line up with TRBD1. Unmatched junction bases numbered 3, after V lost 4 bases and J lost 1 base. The CDR3 loop spans 15 amino acids. CDR1 and CDR2 (germline): SGHTS, YDEGEE. The CDR3: CASSTGQGTNEKLFF. In nucleotides, the CDR3 is TGTGCCAGCAGCACCGGACAGGGAACTAATGAAAAACTGTTTTTT.

As to this clone: One base away lies a much larger clone, so this may be a sequencing read error. The same CDR3 is also encoded by other DNA sequences in this sample. This rearrangement joins TRBV5-4 to TRBJ2-3, with TRBD2 matching over 13 bases. The CDR3 has 16 amino acids. The ends lost 3 bases at V and 2 bases at J; junction bases unmatched: 3. Germline V gene sequence: CDR1 SGHNT, CDR2 YYREEE (reference sequence). For the CDR3, the DNA is TGTGCCAGCAGCTCGGGACTAGCGGGAATCACAGATACGCAGTATTTT. It translates to CASSSGLAGITDTQYF.

The J gene is TRBJ2-3, the V gene TRBV7-2; the D is unclear. This CDR3 has 11 residues. The V gene's germline CDR1 is SGHTA and CDR2 FQGNSA. Trimming stripped 4 bases from V and 6 bases from J, with 5 bases between. CDR3 DNA: TGTGCCAGCAGCTCACCGGATACGCAGTATTTT. This codes for CASSSPDTQYF.

The chain couples TRBV2 to TRBJ2-2, with TRBD2 identical over 8 bases. V was pared by 8 bases and J by 0 bases, with 2 bases of the junction left unmatched. This CDR3 has 14 residues. Germline values: CDR1 SNHLY, CDR2 FYNNEI. CDR3: CASVLAANTGELFF. The DNA for the CDR3 is TGTGCCAGCGTACTAGCGGCGAACACCGGGGAGCTGTTTTTT.

The rearrangement joins TRBV4-1 to TRBJ2-5; maybe TRBD2 (6 bases). The CDR3 spans 15 residues. The germline V and J ends were trimmed by 1 base and 5 bases, with 14 bases remaining between them. Germline V gene data show CDR1 as MGHRA and CDR2 as YSYEKL. In DNA form, the CDR3 reads TGCGCCAGCAGCCAAGTATCCGGGAGTCAGGAGACCCAGTACTTC. Protein sequence: CASSQVSGSQETQYF.

This rearrangement joins TRBV14 to TRBJ2-1; 8 bases agree with TRBD2. Germline V CDR1 and CDR2: SGHDN, FVKESK. The CDR3 is 17 residues long. The V gene end was trimmed by 1 base and the J gene end by 4 bases; junction bases not matched to a gene: 9. The DNA of the CDR3 is TGTGCCAGCAGCCAAGTCCGCGTAGCGGGACTGTACAATGAGCAGTTCTTC. It encodes CASSQVRVAGLYNEQFF. The whole variable domain, remainder taken from reference TRBV14 and TRBJ2-1, is EAGVTQFPSHSVIEKGQTVTLRCDPISGHDNLYWYRRVMGKEIKFLLHFVKESKQDESGMPNNRFLAERTGGTYSTLKVQPAELEDSGVYFCASSQVRVAGLYNEQFFGPGTRLTVL.

The chain uses TRBV21-1 and TRBJ2-7. TRBV21-1 is a pseudogene segment. The CDR3 spans 12 residues. CDR3 coding DNA: TGTGCCAGCAGCAACGTGCCCTACGAGCAGTACTTC. Translated, it gives CASSNVPYEQYF.

The chain joins TRBV7-3 to TRBJ2-2, with TRBD2 identical over 9 bases. V lost 5 bases to trimming and J lost 8 bases; unmatched junction nucleotides: 9. The length of the CDR3 is 15 residues. Germline CDR1 and CDR2: SGHTA and FQGTGA. CDR3 DNA: TGTGCCAGCAGCCCGACTAGCGGAGGACGTGGGGAGCTGTTTTTT. The encoded protein is CASSPTSGGRGELFF.

This clone was found once. The chain carries TRBV12-5 and TRBJ2-2, with unresolved D. Looked up from germline, CDR1 is LGHNT and CDR2 is FRNRAP. This CDR3 has 12 residues. V lost 6 bases, J lost 1 base, and 3 bases lay in between. The CDR3 here is CASGQNTGELFF. In nucleotides, the CDR3 is TGTGCTAGTGGGCAGAACACCGGGGAGCTGTTTTTT.

This clone has ten or more counts. This rearrangement joins TRBV28 to TRBJ1-1, with TRBD1 matching 7 bases. The CDR3 runs to 13 residues. CDR1 and CDR2 (germline): MDHEN, SYDVKM. Trimming cost V 8 bases and J 7 bases; bases outside gene matches: 10. The CDR3 sequence: CASVQGGGYEAFF. CDR3 bases: TGTGCCAGCGTCCAGGGGGGGGGTTATGAAGCTTTCTTT.

This chain links TRBV9 with TRBJ2-1; a possible D gene is TRBD2 (6 bases). The germline V gene encodes CDR1 SGDLS and CDR2 YYNGEE. The V end was cut by 0 bases, the J end by 4 bases, with 14 bases between. This CDR3 is built from 16 residues. CDR3 region: CASSVGGGRAYNEQFF. The CDR3, as DNA: TGTGCCAGCAGCGTAGGCGGAGGGCGCGCGTACAATGAGCAGTTCTTC.

The rearrangement uses TRBV25-1 and TRBJ1-2; D remains ambiguous. CDR1 and CDR2 (germline): MGHDK, SYGVNS. V was clipped by 4 bases and J by 5 bases, with 8 bases between them. The CDR3 sequence is 12 residues long. Written as DNA, the CDR3 is TGTGCCAGCAGTGTTTATGGTTATGGCTACACCTTC. It specifies CASSVYGYGYTF.